This paragraph reports one TCR beta chain. This specimen comes from a study of blood T cell repertoires in COVID-19. At the level of the study: From T cells, B-cell-depleted T cells, or PBMCs came the material, which was cDNA or gDNA.

The V segment lost 0 bases and the J segment 10 bases; nucleotides outside the gene matches: 0. CDR3 length: 14 amino acids. Germline CDR1 SGHRS, CDR2 YFSETQ. The study drew participants aged about 18 to 95 years from roughly 25 US areas. Recovered Cohort 3 donors showed two negative PCRs, clearance, or symptom resolution. In the original processing: Amplified reference gene primers provided the basis for estimating nucleated cell counts. Assay used: immunoSEQ multiplex PCR; TCRdb lists only in-frame clones, some missing. From that table come the V and J calls and clone size; the DNA was used to work out D and trimming. Of about 140,000 clones listed, 87% were seen once; the top ten hold 11%.

Sequenced material: PBMCs or T cells enriched from blood (not recorded which). The clonotype originates from a man between 60 and 70 years old who had recovered from COVID-19. The rearrangement uses TRBV5-1 and TRBJ1-6; the match to TRBD1 covers 11 bases. CDR3 protein: CASSLGTGGSPLHF. CDR3 bases: TGCGCCAGCAGCTTGGGGACAGGGGGCTCACCCCTCCACTTT.